These 11 T cell receptor beta chains share one sample of origin, sequenced in a study of human versus mouse CDR3 diversity and MHC coevolution. Assay: immunoSEQ multiplex PCR; the TCRdb copy retains only in-frame clones and omits some. The sample contains roughly 81,000 clones, just under 95% of which appear only once. Sequencing input: naive CD4+ T cells from blood. Subset noted: CD45RO-negative CD62L-positive naive CD4 T cells. These receptors originate from a person between 25 and 75 years old in good health.

This chain uses TRBV6-5 with TRBJ1-2; the D is unclear. Germline CDR1 reads MNHEY; CDR2 reads SVGAGI. Between the trimmed V and J ends, which lost 0 bases and 3 bases, there was a span of 8 bases. The CDR3 loop spans 14 amino acids. The CDR3 DNA follows: TGTGCCAGCAGTTACTCCGCGTTTGACTATGGCTACACCTTC. This codes for CASSYSAFDYGYTF.

On this clone: Other DNA sequences in this sample translate to the same CDR3. The V call is TRBV9, the J call TRBJ2-2; possibly TRBD1 for D (6 bases). Germline CDR1 and CDR2: SGDLS and YYNGEE. This CDR3 region has 15 residues. V was trimmed by 0 bases and J by 2 bases, leaving 8 bases between them. This chain's CDR3 is CASSVGGGNTGELFF. CDR3 nucleotides: TGTGCCAGCAGCGTAGGAGGGGGTAACACCGGGGAGCTGTTTTTT.

This clone showed up just a few times. V is TRBV28 and J is TRBJ1-5, with D tentatively TRBD1 (6 bases). Per the germline V gene, CDR1 is MDHEN and CDR2 is SYDVKM. CDR3 size: 13 residues. Trimming took off 4 bases at V and 11 bases at J, with 15 bases between the two ends. The CDR3 nucleotides are TGTGCCAGCAGTTGGGGGCAGGGCAAGTCCCAGCATTTT. Residues: CASSWGQGKSQHF.

This chain uses TRBV5-1 with TRBJ1-4; D ambiguous. V was trimmed by 4 bases and J by 3 bases, leaving 19 bases between them. The CDR3 is made up of 17 amino acids. Germline CDR1 is SGHRS and CDR2 is YFSETQ. For the CDR3, the DNA is TGCGCCAGCAGCGGAGGCCTGATAGGGTGGGCTAATGAAAAACTGTTTTTT. This sequence encodes CASSGGLIGWANEKLFF.

V usage is TRBV5-1 and J usage is TRBJ1-3, with D perhaps matching TRBD1 (6 bases). CDR1 and CDR2 from the germline V gene are SGHRS and YFSETQ. The CDR3 runs 14 residues. V gave up 0 bases and J gave up 4 bases, with 8 bases separating them. The CDR3 spells CASSLDREGNTIYF. The CDR3 coding sequence is TGCGCCAGCAGCTTGGACAGGGAGGGAAACACCATATATTTT.

This chain joins TRBV7-2 and TRBJ2-1, with a possible D match to TRBD2 (6 bases). CDR3 length equals 15 residues. Per the germline V gene, CDR1 is SGHTA and CDR2 is FQGNSA. V was trimmed by 1 base and J by 10 bases, leaving 17 bases between them. The CDR3 DNA reads TGTGCCAGCAGCTTAGATGTGGAGGGATTGAGGGAGCAGTTCTTC. Residues: CASSLDVEGLREQFF.

The rearrangement links TRBV19 to TRBJ2-1, with D hard to call. The germline gives CDR1 LNHDA, CDR2 SQIVND (reference sequence). The CDR3 runs to 15 residues. Trimming removed 5 bases at V and 0 bases at J, with 11 bases between. The chain's CDR3 is CASSPGPGSYNEQFF. The CDR3 region has the DNA TGTGCCAGTAGTCCGGGTCCGGGCTCCTACAATGAGCAGTTCTTC.

As DNA, the CDR3 is TGTGCCAGCAGTGGACAGCGCTCCTACGAGCAGTACTTC. It yields the protein CASSGQRSYEQYF. The chain recombines TRBV27 with TRBJ2-7; D possibly corresponds to TRBD1 (6 bases). V dropped 5 bases and J dropped 0 bases, with 8 bases sitting between them. Looked up from germline, CDR1 is MNHEY and CDR2 is SMNVEV (reference sequence). CDR3 length: 13 amino acids.

The CDR3 DNA follows: TGCGCCAGCAGCTTGGCACTGGTGAACACTGAAGCTTTCTTT. Its translation: CASSLALVNTEAFF. The rearrangement links TRBV5-1 to TRBJ1-1; no definite D call. The CDR3 contains 14 residues. With 0 bases removed from V and 0 bases from J, the gap between germline ends came to 6 bases. Germline V gene lookup returns CDR1 SGHRS and CDR2 YFSETQ.

The rearrangement links TRBV11-2 to TRBJ1-5; D may be TRBD1 (5 bases). The CDR3 extends over 14 amino acids. The germline CDR1 and CDR2 sequences are SGHAT and FQNNGV. The ends were cut back, 2 bases at V and 5 bases at J, with 10 bases in the middle. This CDR3 reads CASSLTPRDQPQHF. Written as DNA, the CDR3 is TGTGCCAGCAGCTTAACCCCCAGGGATCAGCCCCAGCATTTT.

The genes are TRBV9 and TRBJ1-4, with D unclear. The CDR3 runs 16 residues. Germline V gene sequence: CDR1 SGDLS, CDR2 YYNGEE. V lost 4 bases to trimming and J lost 0 bases, with 13 bases between them. CDR3 in amino acids: CASSSVRESTNEKLFF. Here the CDR3 DNA reads TGTGCCAGCAGCTCCGTTCGGGAGTCAACTAATGAAAAACTGTTTTTT.